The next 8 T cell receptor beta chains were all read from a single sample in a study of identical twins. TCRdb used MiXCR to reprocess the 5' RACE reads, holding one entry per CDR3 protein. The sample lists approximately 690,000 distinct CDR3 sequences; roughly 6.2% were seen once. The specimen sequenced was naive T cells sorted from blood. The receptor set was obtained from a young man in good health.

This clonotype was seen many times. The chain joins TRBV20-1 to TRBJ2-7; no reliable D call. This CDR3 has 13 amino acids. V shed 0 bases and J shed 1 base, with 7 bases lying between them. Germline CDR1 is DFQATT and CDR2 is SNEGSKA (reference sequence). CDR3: CSARDPSSYEQYV. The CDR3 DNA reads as TGCAGTGCTAGAGACCCTAGTTCCTACGAGCAGTACGTC.

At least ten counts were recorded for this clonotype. The CDR3 DNA reads as TGTGCCATCGGACAGGTTGGGGGCCAAGAGACCCAGTACTTC. Amino acid sequence: CAIGQVGGQETQYF. The chain is built from TRBV6-1 and TRBJ2-5; 7 positions agree with TRBD1. The CDR3 has 14 amino acids. Trimming removed 10 bases from V and 1 base from J; junction bases left unmatched: 9. The germline CDR1 and CDR2 sequences are MNHNS and SASEGT.

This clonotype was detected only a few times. This chain's CDR3 is CASSSWIAGGPGNEQFF. DNA for the CDR3: TGTGCCAGCAGTTCTTGGATAGCGGGAGGGCCGGGAAATGAGCAGTTCTTC. The rearrangement joins TRBV27 to TRBJ2-1, with 11 bases fitting TRBD2. V trimming: 4 bases; J trimming: 7 bases; junction bases outside the gene matches: 12. Germline V gene data show CDR1 as MNHEY and CDR2 as SMNVEV (reference sequence). This CDR3 comprises 17 residues.

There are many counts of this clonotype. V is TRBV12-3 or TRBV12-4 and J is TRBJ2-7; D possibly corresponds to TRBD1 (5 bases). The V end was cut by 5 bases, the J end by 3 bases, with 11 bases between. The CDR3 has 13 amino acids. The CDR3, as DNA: TGTGCCAGCAGTCCATCAGGGTTCTACGAGCAGTACGTC. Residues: CASSPSGFYEQYV.

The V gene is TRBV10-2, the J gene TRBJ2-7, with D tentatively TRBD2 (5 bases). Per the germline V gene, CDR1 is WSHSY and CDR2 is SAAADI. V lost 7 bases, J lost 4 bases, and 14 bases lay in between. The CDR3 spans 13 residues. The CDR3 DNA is TGCGCCAGCAAGAAGCGGTCCGGGTACGAGCAGTACTTC. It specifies CASKKRSGYEQYF.

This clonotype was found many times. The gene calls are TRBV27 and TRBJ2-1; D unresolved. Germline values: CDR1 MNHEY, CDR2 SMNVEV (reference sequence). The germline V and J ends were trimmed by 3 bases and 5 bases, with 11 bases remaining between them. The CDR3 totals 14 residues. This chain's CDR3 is CASSFSLRHNEQFF. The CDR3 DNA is TGTGCCAGCAGTTTCAGCCTTCGTCACAATGAGCAGTTCTTC.

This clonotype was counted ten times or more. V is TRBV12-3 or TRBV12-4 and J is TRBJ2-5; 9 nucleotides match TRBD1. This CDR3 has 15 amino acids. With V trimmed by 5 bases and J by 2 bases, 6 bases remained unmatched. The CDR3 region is CASSRVDRGQETQYF. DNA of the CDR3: TGTGCCAGCAGTCGCGTGGACAGGGGACAAGAGACCCAGTACTTC.

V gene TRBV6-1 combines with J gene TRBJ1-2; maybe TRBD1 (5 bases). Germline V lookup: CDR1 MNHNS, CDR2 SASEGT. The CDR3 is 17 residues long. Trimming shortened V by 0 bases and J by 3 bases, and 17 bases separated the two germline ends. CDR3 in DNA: TGTGCCAGCAGTGAAGCTCAGACACCTCAGGGCCACTATGGCTACACCTTC. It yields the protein CASSEAQTPQGHYGYTF.